This T cell receptor beta chain was recovered during a study of PD-L1 blockade in urothelial cancer. On the study more broadly: It was at 3 weeks (second dose) and 6 weeks after treatment start that blood was analyzed. Specimens of blood held a median count of roughly 140,000 T cells.

The investigators introduced synthetic TCR analog templates into each PCR as spikes. The data were produced by immunoSEQ multiplex PCR, yet TCRdb's version contains in-frame clones alone and is incomplete. The repertoire holds around 26,000 clones, with less than 90% as singletons. This CDR3 is built from 12 residues. Per the germline V gene, CDR1 is GTSNPN and CDR2 is SVGIG (reference sequence). Trimming left V 2 bases short and J 1 base short, with 5 bases between. V usage is TRBV30 and J usage is TRBJ1-1; D remains ambiguous. Sequences were derived from PBMCs, sampled around atezolizumab (anti-PD-L1) treatment. This TCR was sampled from a man aged 60 to 69 with urothelial cancer. The CDR3 DNA follows: TGTGCCTGGAGTCAGGAGAACACTGAAGCTTTCTTT. This encodes CAWSQENTEAFF.